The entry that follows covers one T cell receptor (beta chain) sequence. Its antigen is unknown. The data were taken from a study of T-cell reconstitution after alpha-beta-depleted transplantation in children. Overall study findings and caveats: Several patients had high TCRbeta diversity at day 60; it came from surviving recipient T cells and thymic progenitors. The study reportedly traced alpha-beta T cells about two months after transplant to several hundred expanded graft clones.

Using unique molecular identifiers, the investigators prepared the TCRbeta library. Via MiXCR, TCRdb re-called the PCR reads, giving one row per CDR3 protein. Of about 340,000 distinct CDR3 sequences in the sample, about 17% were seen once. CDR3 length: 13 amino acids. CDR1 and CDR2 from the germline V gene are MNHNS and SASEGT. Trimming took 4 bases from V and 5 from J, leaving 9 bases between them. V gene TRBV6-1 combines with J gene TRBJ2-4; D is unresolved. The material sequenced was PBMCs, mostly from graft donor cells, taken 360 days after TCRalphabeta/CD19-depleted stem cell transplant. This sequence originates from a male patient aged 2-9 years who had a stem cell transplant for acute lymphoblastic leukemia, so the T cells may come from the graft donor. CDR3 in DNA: TGTGCCAGCAGTGCGACACCCCAAAACATTCAGTACTTC. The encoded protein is CASSATPQNIQYF.